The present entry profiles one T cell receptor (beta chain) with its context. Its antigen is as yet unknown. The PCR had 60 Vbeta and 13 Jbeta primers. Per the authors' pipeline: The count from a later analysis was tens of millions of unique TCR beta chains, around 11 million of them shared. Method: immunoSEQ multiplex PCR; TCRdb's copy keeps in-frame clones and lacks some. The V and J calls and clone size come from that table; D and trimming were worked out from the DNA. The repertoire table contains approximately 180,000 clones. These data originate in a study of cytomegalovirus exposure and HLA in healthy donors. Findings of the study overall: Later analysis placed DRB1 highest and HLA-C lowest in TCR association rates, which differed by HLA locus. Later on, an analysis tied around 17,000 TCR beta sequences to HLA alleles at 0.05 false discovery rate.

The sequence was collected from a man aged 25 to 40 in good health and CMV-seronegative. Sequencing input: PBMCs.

CDR3 bases: TGTGCCAGCAGCTTTGGCCCAACAGGGACCGACTATGGCTACACCTTC. This translates into CASSFGPTGTDYGYTF. This rearrangement joins TRBV11-2 to TRBJ1-2, with a weak D call TRBD1 (6 bases). V was trimmed by 3 bases and J by 3 bases, leaving 17 bases between them. The germline CDR1 and CDR2 sequences are SGHAT and FQNNGV. The CDR3 is made up of 16 amino acids. Based on the CDR3 plus reference TRBV11-2 and TRBJ1-2, the full variable domain is EAGVAQSPRYKIIEKRQSVAFWCNPISGHATLYWYQQILGQGPKLLIQFQNNGVVDDSQLPKDRFSAERLKGVDSTLKIQPAKLEDSAVYLCASSFGPTGTDYGYTFGSGTRLTVV.